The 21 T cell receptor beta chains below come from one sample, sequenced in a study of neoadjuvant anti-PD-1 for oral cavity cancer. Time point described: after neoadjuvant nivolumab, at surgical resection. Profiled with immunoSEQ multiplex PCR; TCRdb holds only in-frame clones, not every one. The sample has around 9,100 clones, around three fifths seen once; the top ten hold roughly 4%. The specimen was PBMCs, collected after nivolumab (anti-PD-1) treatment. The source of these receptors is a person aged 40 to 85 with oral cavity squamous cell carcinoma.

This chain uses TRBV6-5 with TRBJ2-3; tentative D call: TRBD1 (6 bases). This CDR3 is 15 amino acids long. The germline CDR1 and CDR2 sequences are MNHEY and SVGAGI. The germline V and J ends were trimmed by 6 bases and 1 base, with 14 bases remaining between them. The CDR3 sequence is CASRPGQPGTDTQYF. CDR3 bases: TGTGCCAGCAGGCCGGGACAACCCGGCACAGATACGCAGTATTTT.

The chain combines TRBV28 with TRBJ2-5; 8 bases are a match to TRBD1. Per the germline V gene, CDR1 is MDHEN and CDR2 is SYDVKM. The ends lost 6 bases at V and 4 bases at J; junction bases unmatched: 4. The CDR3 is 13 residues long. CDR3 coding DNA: TGTGCCAGCAGATCTACAGGGGGAGAGACCCAGTACTTC. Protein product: CASRSTGGETQYF.

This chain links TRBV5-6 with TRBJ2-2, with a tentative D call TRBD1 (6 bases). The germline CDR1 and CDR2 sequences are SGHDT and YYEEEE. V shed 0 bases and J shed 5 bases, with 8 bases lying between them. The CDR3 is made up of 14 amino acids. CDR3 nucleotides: TGTGCCAGCAGCTTGGACAGGGATACCGGGGAGCTGTTTTTT. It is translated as CASSLDRDTGELFF. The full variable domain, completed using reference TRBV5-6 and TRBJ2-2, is DAGVTQSPTHLIKTRGQQVTLRCSPKSGHDTVSWYQQALGQGPQFIFQYYEEEERQRGNFPDRFSGHQFPNYSSELNVNALLLGDSALYLCASSLDRDTGELFFGEGSRLTVL.

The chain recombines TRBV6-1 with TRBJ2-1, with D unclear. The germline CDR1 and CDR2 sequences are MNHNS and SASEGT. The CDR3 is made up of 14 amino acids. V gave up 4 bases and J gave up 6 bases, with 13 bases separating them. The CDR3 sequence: CASSGGPSSNEQFF. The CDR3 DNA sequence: TGTGCCAGCAGTGGAGGCCCCTCTAGCAATGAGCAGTTCTTC.

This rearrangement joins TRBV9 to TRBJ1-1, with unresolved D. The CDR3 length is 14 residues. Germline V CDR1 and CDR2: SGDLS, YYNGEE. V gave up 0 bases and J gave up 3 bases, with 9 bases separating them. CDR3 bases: TGTGCCAGCAGCGTAGGGGTGGGTTACACTGAAGCTTTCTTT. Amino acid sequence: CASSVGVGYTEAFF.

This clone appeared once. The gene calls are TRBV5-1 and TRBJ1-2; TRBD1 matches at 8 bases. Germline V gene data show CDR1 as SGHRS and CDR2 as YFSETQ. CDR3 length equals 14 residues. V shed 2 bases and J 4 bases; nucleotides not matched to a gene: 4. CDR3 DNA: TGCGCCAGCAGCTTCGGACAGGGCAGCTATGGCTACACCTTC. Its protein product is CASSFGQGSYGYTF. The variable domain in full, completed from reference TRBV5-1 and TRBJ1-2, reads KAGVTQTPRYLIKTRGQQVTLSCSPISGHRSVSWYQQTPGQGLQFLFEYFSETQRNKGNFPGRFSGRQFSNSRSEMNVSTLELGDSALYLCASSFGQGSYGYTFGSGTRLTVV.

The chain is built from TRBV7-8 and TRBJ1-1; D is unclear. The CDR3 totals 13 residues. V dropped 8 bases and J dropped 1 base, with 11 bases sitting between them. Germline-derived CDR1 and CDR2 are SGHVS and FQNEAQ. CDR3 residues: CASRRASNTEAFF. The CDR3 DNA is TGTGCCAGCCGAAGGGCTTCGAACACTGAAGCTTTCTTT.

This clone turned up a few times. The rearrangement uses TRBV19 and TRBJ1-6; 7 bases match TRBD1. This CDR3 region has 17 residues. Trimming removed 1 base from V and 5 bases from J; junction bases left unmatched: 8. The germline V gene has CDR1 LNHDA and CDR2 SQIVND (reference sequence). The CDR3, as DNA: TGTGCCAGTAGTATAGCCCCCTCGACAGGGAATAATTCACCCCTCCACTTT. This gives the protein CASSIAPSTGNNSPLHF.

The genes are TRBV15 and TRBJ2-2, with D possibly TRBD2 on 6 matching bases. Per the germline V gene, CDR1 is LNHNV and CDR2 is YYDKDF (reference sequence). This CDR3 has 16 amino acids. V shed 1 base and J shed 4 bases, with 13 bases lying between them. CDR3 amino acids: CATSRGDGGITGELFF. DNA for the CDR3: TGTGCCACCAGCAGAGGAGATGGCGGGATCACCGGGGAGCTGTTTTTT.

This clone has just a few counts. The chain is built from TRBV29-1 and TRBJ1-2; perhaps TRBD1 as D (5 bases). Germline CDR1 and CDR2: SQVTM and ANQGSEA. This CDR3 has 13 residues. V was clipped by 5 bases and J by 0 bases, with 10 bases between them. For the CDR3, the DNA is TGCAGCGTTCGGGGAGGGGCTAACTATGGCTACACCTTC. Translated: CSVRGGANYGYTF.

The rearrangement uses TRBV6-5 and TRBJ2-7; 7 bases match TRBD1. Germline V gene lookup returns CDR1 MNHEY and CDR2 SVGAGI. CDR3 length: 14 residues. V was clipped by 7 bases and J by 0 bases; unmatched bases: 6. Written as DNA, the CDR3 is TGTGCCAGCACTACGGACAGGAGCTCCTACGAGCAGTACTTC. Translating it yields CASTTDRSSYEQYF.

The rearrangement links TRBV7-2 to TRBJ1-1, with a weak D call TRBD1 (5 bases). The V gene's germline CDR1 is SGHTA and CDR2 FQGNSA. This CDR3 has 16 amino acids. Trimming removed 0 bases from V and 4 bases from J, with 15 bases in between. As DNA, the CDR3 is TGTGCCAGCAGCTTAGCGAGAATTGGGGCGCCCACTGAAGCTTTCTTT. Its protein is CASSLARIGAPTEAFF.

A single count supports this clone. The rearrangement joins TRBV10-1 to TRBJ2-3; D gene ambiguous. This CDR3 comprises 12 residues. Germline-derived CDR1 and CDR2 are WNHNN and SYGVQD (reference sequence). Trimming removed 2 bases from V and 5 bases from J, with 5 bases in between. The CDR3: CASSERGDTQYF. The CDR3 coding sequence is TGCGCCAGCAGTGAGAGAGGAGATACGCAGTATTTT.

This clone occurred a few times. The CDR3, as DNA: TGTGCCAGCTCACCAGGTGTGGGGAACTATGGCTACACCTTC. It translates to CASSPGVGNYGYTF. This chain uses TRBV18 with TRBJ1-2; D gene ambiguous. V gave up 2 bases and J gave up 2 bases, with 9 bases separating them. CDR3 length: 14 amino acids. The germline gives CDR1 KGHSH, CDR2 LQKENI.

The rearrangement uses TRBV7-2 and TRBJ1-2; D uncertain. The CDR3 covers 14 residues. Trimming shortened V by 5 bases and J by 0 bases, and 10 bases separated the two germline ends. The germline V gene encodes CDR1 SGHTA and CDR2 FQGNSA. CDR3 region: CASSLPTPNYGYTF. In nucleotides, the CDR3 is TGTGCCAGCAGCCTACCGACACCTAACTATGGCTACACCTTC. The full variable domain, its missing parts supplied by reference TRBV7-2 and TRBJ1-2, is GAGVSQSPSNKVTEKGKDVELRCDPISGHTALYWYRQSLGQGLEFLIYFQGNSAPDKSGLPSDRFSAERTGGSVSTLTIQRTQQEDSAVYLCASSLPTPNYGYTFGSGTRLTVV.

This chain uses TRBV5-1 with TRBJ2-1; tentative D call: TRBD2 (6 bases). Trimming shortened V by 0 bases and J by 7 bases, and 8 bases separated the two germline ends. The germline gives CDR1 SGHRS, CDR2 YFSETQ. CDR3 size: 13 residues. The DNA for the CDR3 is TGCGCCAGCAGCTTGGCACTAGCAAATGAGCAGTTCTTC. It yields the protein CASSLALANEQFF.

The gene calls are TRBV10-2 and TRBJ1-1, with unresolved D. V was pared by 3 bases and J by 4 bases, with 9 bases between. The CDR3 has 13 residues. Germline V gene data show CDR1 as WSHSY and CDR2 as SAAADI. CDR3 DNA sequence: TGCGCCAGCAGTGACCTGGCGGGCACTGAAGCTTTCTTT. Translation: CASSDLAGTEAFF.

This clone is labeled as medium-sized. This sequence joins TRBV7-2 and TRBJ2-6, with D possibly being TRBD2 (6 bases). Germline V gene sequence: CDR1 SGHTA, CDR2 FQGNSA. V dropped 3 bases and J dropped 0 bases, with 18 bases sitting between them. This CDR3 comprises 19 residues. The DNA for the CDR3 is TGTGCCAGCAGCTTTAGGTGGAGGGAGCGGCCCTCTGGGGCCAACGTCCTGACTTTC. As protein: CASSFRWRERPSGANVLTF.

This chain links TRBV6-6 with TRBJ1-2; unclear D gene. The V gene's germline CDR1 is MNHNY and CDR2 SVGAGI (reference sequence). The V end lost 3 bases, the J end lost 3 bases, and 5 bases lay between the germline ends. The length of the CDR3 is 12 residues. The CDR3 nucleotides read TGTGCCAGCAGTTATGGGGACTATGGCTACACCTTC. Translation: CASSYGDYGYTF.

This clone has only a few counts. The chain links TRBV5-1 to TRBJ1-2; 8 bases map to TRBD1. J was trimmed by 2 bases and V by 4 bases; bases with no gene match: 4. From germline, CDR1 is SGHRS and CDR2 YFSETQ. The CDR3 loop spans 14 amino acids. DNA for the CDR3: TGCGCCAGCAGCGGGGCAGGGGGCAACTATGGCTACACCTTC. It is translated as CASSGAGGNYGYTF.

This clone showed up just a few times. The CDR3 coding sequence is TGTGCCAGCAGTGACAGGGAGAATTCACCCCTCCACTTT. Its protein is CASSDRENSPLHF. J is TRBJ1-6 and V is TRBV2; the D gene is possibly TRBD1 (5 bases). The CDR3 runs to 13 residues. Per the germline V gene, CDR1 is SNHLY and CDR2 is FYNNEI. V was trimmed by 3 bases and J by 7 bases, leaving 7 bases between them.